The 9 T cell receptor beta chains in this list originate from one sample, sequenced in a study of response to subunit inactivated influenza vaccine. TCRdb reprocessed the RT-PCR reads with MiXCR, giving one entry per CDR3 protein. In the table there are roughly 700,000 distinct CDR3 sequences, roughly 13% of which are singletons. Sequenced material: PBMCs from blood, taken around two weeks before vaccination. These receptors came from a man aged 50 to 60 who received an inactivated influenza vaccine.

The V gene is TRBV27, the J gene TRBJ2-5; D possibly corresponds to TRBD1 (5 bases). V gave up 5 bases and J gave up 2 bases, with 12 bases separating them. Germline V gene lookup returns CDR1 MNHEY and CDR2 SMNVEV (reference sequence). This CDR3 spans 14 amino acids. The CDR3 DNA reads TGTGCCAGCAGTCTCCGTGGGGCTCAAGAGACCCAGTACTTC. Translation: CASSLRGAQETQYF.

This clonotype appeared a few times. This rearrangement joins TRBV6-2 or TRBV6-3 to TRBJ1-4, with TRBD1 matching over 10 bases. Losses at the gene ends were 0 bases for V and 7 bases for J; bases not matched to a gene: 8. Per the germline V gene, CDR1 is MNHEY and CDR2 is SVGEGT. CDR3 size: 17 residues. The DNA for the CDR3 is TGTGCCAGCAGTTACTCCCCCCGGACAGGGGGGACTGAAAAACTGTTTTTT. Amino acids: CASSYSPRTGGTEKLFF.

Note on this clonotype: A junction boundary mismatches the germline segment, possibly from a read error. The rearrangement links TRBV12-3 or TRBV12-4 to TRBJ1-3; D gene ambiguous. The CDR3 length is 14 residues. The CDR3: CATQEGVPGNTTYF. Here the CDR3 DNA reads TGTGCCACTCAGGAGGGAGTACCTGGAAACACCACATATTTT.

Many counts were recorded for this clonotype. V is TRBV7-2 and J is TRBJ2-2; 8 nucleotides line up with TRBD2. The CDR3 loop spans 16 amino acids. The trim removed 1 base at V and 7 bases at J, leaving 8 bases unmatched. Germline-derived CDR1 and CDR2 are SGHTA and FQGNSA. The CDR3 region is CASSLEAGVGSGELFF. For the CDR3, the DNA is TGTGCCAGCAGCTTAGAAGCGGGAGTAGGGAGCGGGGAGCTGTTTTTT.

The rearrangement joins TRBV7-8 to TRBJ2-1; 11 positions agree with TRBD2. There are 15 residues in the CDR3. The trim removed 5 bases at V and 6 bases at J, leaving 6 bases unmatched. Germline assignment: CDR1 SGHVS and CDR2 FQNEAQ. CDR3 DNA sequence: TGTGCCAGCAGCATGACTAGCGGGGCTGCCAATGAGCAGTTCTTC. Its translation: CASSMTSGAANEQFF.

V and J are TRBV27 and TRBJ1-2; weak D call: TRBD1 (5 bases). The CDR3 runs 16 residues. The V gene lost 3 bases and the J gene lost 0 bases, with 14 bases spanning the gap. The germline CDR1 and CDR2 sequences are MNHEY and SMNVEV (reference sequence). Here the CDR3 reads CASSFRAGQTNYGYTF. The CDR3 region has the DNA TGTGCCAGCAGTTTTCGTGCAGGGCAAACTAACTATGGCTACACCTTC.

There are a few counts of this clonotype. The chain uses TRBV12-3 or TRBV12-4 and TRBJ2-1; TRBD2 aligns across 13 bases. The CDR3 spans 17 residues. V gave up 6 bases and J gave up 9 bases; unmatched junction bases: 14. The CDR3 loop is CASRPRTSGGVLGEQFF. The CDR3 DNA sequence: TGTGCCAGCAGGCCTCGGACTAGCGGGGGAGTTTTAGGTGAGCAGTTCTTC.

This clonotype was observed a few times. The chain recombines TRBV6-1 with TRBJ1-2; perhaps TRBD1 as D (6 bases). V was pared by 4 bases and J by 7 bases, with 16 bases between. Germline CDR1 MNHNS, CDR2 SASEGT. The CDR3 is made up of 14 amino acids. The CDR3 loop is CASSVQGSGAGYTF. The CDR3 DNA follows: TGTGCCAGCAGTGTGCAGGGGTCGGGCGCTGGCTACACCTTC.

The genes are TRBV9 and TRBJ2-1; the D gene could be TRBD1 or TRBD2 (5 bases each). CDR3 length equals 14 residues. Germline V gives CDR1 SGDLS, CDR2 YYNGEE. Trimming shortened V by 4 bases and J by 7 bases, and 15 bases separated the two germline ends. As DNA, the CDR3 is TGTGCCAGCAGCAAAGGGACGTTGGGGAATGAGCAGTTCTTC. Amino acid sequence: CASSKGTLGNEQFF.